This T cell receptor beta chain emerged from a study of shared clonotypes between healthy human individuals. V was cut by 3 bases and J by 7 bases, with 13 bases left in between. Germline loops: CDR1 LNHDA, CDR2 SQIVND (reference sequence). The length of the CDR3 is 14 residues. Splitting the CD4+ cells yielded a CD45RA+ naive subset and a CD45RA-negative memory subset. TCRdb's copy holds only in-frame clones and misses some; the assay was immunoSEQ multiplex PCR. The sample has hundreds of thousands of clones; more than 95% are singletons. The TCR originated in a woman aged 25 to 39 in good health. The genes are TRBV19 and TRBJ1-5, with D possibly TRBD1 on 6 matching bases. Material: naive CD4+ T cells sorted from blood. Subset denoted: CD45RA+ positively selected. The CDR3 coding sequence is TGTGCCAGTAGTATTTCCGGGGGCAGGCAGCCCCAGCATTTT. It translates to CASSISGGRQPQHF.